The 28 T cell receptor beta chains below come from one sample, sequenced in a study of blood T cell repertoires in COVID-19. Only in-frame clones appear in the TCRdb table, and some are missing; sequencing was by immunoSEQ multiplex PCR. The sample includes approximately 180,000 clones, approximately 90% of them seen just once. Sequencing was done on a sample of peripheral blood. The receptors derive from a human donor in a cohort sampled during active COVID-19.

The CDR3 DNA reads as TGTGCCAGCAGCCCCCAGACCGCCGACAGGGTGGTGCAGTACTTC. Its translation is CASSPQTADRVVQYF. The chain joins TRBV11-2 to TRBJ2-7; TRBD1 aligns across 7 bases. This CDR3 spans 15 amino acids. CDR1 and CDR2 (germline): SGHAT, FQNNGV. After removal of 5 bases from V and 9 bases from J, the junction contained 16 bases not matched to a gene.

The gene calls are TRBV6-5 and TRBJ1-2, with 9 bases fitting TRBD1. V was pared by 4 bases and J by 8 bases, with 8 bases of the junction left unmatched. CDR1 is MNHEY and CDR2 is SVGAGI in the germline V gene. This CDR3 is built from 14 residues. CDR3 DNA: TGTGCCAGCAGTTCGGGACAGGGAAATCGAGGCTACACCTTC. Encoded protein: CASSSGQGNRGYTF.

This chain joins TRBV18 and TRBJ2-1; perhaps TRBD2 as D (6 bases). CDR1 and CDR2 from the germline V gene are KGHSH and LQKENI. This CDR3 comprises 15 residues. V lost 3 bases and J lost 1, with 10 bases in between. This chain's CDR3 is CASSPGLLSYNEQFF. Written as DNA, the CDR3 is TGTGCCAGCTCACCGGGACTTCTGTCCTACAATGAGCAGTTCTTC.

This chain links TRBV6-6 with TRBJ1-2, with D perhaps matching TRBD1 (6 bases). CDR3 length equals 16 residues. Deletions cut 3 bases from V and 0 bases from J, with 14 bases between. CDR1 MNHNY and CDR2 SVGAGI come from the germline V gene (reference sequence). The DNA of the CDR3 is TGTGCCAGCAGTTATAGTAGGGGGATGGCTAACTATGGCTACACCTTC. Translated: CASSYSRGMANYGYTF.

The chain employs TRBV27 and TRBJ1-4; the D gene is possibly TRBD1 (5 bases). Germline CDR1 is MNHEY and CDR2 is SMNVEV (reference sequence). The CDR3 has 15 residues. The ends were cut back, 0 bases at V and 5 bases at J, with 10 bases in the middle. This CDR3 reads CASSLSGTVNEKLFF. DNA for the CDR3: TGTGCCAGCAGTTTATCCGGGACTGTGAATGAAAAACTGTTTTTT.

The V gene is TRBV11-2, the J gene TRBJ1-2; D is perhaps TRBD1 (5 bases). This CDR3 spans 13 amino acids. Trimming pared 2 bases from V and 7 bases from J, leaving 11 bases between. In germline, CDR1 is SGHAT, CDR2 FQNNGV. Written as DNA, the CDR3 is TGTGCCAGCAGCTTAAGAACAGGTGGTGGCTACACCTTC. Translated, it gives CASSLRTGGGYTF.

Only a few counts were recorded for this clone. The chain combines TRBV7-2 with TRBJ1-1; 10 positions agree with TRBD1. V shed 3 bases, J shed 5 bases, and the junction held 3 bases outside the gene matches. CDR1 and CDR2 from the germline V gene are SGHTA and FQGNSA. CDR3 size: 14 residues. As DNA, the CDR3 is TGTGCCAGCAGCTTGGACAGGGGGGGAACTGAAGCTTTCTTT. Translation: CASSLDRGGTEAFF.

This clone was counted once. The DNA for the CDR3 is TGTGCCAGCAGTAGAACAACAGGGGCGAACACCGGGGAGCTGTTTTTT. Its translation is CASSRTTGANTGELFF. The gene calls are TRBV6-2 or TRBV6-3 and TRBJ2-2, with 7 bases lining up with TRBD1. Germline values: CDR1 MNHEY, CDR2 SVGEGT. This CDR3 spans 16 amino acids. V was pared by 5 bases and J by 0 bases, with 6 bases of the junction left unmatched.

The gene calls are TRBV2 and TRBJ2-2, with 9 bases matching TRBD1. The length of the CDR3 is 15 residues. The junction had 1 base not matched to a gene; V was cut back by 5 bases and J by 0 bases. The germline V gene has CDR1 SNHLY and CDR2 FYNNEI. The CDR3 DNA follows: TGTGCCAGCAGTAGACAGGGGGCGAACACCGGGGAGCTGTTTTTT. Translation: CASSRQGANTGELFF.

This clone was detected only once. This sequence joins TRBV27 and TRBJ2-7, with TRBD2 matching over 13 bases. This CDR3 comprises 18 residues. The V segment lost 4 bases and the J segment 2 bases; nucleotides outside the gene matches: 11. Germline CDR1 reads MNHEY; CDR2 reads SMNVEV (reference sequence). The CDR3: CASSSVRGTSGATYEQYF. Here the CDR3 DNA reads TGTGCCAGCAGTTCCGTCCGAGGGACTAGCGGGGCCACCTACGAGCAGTACTTC.

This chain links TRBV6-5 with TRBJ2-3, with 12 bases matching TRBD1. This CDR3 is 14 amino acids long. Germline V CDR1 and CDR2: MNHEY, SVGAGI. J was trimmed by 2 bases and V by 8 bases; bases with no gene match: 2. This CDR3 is CASRDRGPTDTQYF. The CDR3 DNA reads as TGTGCCAGCCGGGACAGGGGGCCCACAGATACGCAGTATTTT.

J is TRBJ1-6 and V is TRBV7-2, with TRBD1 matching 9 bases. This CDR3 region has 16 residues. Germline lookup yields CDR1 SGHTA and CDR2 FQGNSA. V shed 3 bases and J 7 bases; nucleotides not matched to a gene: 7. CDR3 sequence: CASSLYSGTGNSPLHF. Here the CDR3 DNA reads TGTGCCAGCAGCTTGTATTCCGGGACAGGGAATTCACCCCTCCACTTT.

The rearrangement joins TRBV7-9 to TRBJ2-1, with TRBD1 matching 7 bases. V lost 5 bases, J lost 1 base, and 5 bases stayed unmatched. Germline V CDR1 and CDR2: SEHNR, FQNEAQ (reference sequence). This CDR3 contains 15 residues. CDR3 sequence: CASSASTGSYNEQFF. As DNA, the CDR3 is TGTGCCAGCAGCGCCTCGACAGGGTCCTACAATGAGCAGTTCTTC.

The CDR3 spells CAWRGAQHF. DNA of the CDR3: TGTGCCTGGAGAGGGGCCCAGCATTTT. The chain carries TRBV30 and TRBJ1-5, with D maybe TRBD1 (5 bases). Between the trimmed V and J ends, which lost 3 bases and 11 bases, there was a span of 5 bases. CDR3 length: 9 residues. CDR1 GTSNPN and CDR2 SVGIG come from the germline V gene (reference sequence).

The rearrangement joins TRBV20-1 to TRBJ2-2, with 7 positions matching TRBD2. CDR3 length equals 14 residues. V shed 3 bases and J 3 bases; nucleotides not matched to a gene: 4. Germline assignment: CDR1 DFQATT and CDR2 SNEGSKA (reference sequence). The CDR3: CSASRLADTGELFF. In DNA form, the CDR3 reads TGCAGTGCTAGTCGGCTAGCGGACACCGGGGAGCTGTTTTTT.

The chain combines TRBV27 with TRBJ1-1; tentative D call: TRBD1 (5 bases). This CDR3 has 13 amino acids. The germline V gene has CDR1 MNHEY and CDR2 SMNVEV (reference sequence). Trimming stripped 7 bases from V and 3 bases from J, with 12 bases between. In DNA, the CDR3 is TGTGCCAGCACGGAGGGGAGGGACACTGAAGCTTTCTTT. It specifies CASTEGRDTEAFF.

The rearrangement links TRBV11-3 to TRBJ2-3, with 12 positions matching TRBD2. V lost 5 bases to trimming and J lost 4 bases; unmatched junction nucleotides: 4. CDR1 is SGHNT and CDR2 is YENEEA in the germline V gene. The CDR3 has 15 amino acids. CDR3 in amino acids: CASSMTSGGPDTQYF. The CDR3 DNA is TGTGCCAGCAGCATGACTAGCGGGGGACCAGATACGCAGTATTTT.

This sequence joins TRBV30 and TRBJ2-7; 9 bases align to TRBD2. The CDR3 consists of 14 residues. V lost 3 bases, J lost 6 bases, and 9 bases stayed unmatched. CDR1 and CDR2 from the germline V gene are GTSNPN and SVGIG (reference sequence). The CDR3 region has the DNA TGTGCCTGGAGAGCTAGCGGGACCCGGGCCGAGCAGTACTTC. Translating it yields CAWRASGTRAEQYF.

The CDR3 is CASKYGASDHWDTEAFF. Written as DNA, the CDR3 is TGTGCCAGCAAATATGGGGCGTCCGACCATTGGGACACTGAAGCTTTCTTT. V gene TRBV7-9 combines with J gene TRBJ1-1, with a tentative D call TRBD1 (5 bases). The CDR3 sequence is 17 residues long. Between the trimmed V and J ends, which lost 7 bases and 3 bases, there was a span of 24 bases. The germline CDR1 and CDR2 sequences are SEHNR and FQNEAQ (reference sequence).

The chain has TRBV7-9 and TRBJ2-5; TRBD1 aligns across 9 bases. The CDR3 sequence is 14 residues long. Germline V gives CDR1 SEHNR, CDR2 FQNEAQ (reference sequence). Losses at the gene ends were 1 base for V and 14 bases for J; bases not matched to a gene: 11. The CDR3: CASSLDGQGKVIYF. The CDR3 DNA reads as TGTGCCAGCAGCTTAGATGGACAGGGGAAAGTAATATACTTC. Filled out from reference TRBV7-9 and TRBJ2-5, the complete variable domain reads DTGVSQNPRHKITKRGQNVTFRCDPISEHNRLYWYRQTLGQGPEFLTYFQNEAQLEKSRLLSDRFSAERPKGSFSTLEIQRTEQGDSAMYLCASSLDGQGKVIYFGPGTRLLVL.

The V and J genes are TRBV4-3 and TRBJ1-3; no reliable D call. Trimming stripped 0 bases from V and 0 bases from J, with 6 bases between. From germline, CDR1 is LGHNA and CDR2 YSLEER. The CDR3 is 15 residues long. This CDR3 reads CASSQEGSSGNTIYF. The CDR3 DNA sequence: TGCGCCAGCAGCCAAGAGGGCAGCTCTGGAAACACCATATATTTT.

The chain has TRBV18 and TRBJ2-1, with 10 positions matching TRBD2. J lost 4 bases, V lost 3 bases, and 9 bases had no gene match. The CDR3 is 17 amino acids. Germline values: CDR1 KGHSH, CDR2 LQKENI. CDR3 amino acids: CASSPESGRANYNEQFF. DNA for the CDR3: TGTGCCAGCTCACCTGAGAGCGGGAGGGCCAATTACAATGAGCAGTTCTTC.

The CDR3 sequence: CASSSTVYGYTF. The CDR3 bases are TGTGCCAGCAGTTCGACTGTTTATGGCTACACCTTC. The V call is TRBV6-2 or TRBV6-3, the J call TRBJ1-2; D is ambiguous. Germline V lookup: CDR1 MNHEY, CDR2 SVGEGT. Trimming left V 4 bases short and J 5 bases short, with 8 bases between. The CDR3 length is 12 residues.

This CDR3 reads CASGLGSKGTSGYDNEQFF. The CDR3 DNA sequence: TGTGCTAGTGGTTTGGGGTCGAAAGGGACTAGCGGGTACGACAATGAGCAGTTCTTC. This chain connects TRBV12-5 to TRBJ2-1; the match to TRBD2 covers 12 bases. With 1 base clipped from V and 5 bases from J, the junction kept 12 bases outside the gene matches. Germline loops: CDR1 LGHNT, CDR2 FRNRAP. This CDR3 has 19 amino acids.

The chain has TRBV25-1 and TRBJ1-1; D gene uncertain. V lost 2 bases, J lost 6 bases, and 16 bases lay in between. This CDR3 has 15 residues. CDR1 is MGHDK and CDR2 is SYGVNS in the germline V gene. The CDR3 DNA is TGTGCCAGCAGTGAAGATACAGCATTAAAGGCTGAAGCTTTCTTT. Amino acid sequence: CASSEDTALKAEAFF.

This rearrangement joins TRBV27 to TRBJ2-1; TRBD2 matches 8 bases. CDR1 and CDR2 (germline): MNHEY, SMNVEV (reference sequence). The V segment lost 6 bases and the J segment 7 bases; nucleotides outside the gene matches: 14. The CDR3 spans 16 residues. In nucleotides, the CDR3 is TGTGCCAGCAGCCCCAGACGGGGGGGCCTAAGGAATGAGCAGTTCTTC. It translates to CASSPRRGGLRNEQFF.

CDR3 residues: CASSRGGGENEQYF. The CDR3 DNA is TGCGCCAGCAGCCGTGGTGGAGGGGAGAATGAGCAGTACTTC. The rearrangement links TRBV5-1 to TRBJ2-7, with D possibly being TRBD2 (6 bases). Germline-derived CDR1 and CDR2 are SGHRS and YFSETQ. V dropped 4 bases and J dropped 7 bases, with 18 bases sitting between them. This CDR3 spans 14 amino acids.

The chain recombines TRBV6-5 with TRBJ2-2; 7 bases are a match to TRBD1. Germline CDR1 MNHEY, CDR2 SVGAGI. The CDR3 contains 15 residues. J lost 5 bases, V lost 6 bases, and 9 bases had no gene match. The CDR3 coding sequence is TGTGCCAGCAGAGACGACAGGGTGTTGACCGGGGAGCTGTTTTTT. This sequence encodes CASRDDRVLTGELFF.